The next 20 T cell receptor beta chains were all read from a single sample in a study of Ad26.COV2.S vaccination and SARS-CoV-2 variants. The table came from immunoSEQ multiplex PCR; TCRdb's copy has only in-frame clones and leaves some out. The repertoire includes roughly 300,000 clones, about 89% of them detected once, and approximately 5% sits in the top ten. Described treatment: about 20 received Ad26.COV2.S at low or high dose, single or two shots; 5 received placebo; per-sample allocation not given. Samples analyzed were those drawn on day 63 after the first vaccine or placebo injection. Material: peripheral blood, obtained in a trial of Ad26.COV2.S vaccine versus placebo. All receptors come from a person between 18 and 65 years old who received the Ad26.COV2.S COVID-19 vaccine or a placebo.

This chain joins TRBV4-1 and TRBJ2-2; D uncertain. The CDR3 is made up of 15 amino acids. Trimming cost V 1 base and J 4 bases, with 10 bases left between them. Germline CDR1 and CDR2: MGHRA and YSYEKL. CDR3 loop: CASSQGHSATGELFF. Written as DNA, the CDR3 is TGCGCCAGCAGCCAAGGCCACAGCGCCACCGGGGAGCTGTTTTTT.

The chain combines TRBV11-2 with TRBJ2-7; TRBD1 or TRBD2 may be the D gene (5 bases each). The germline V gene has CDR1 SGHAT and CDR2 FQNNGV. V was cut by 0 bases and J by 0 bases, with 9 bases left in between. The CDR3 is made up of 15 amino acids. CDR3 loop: CASSLEVGTSYEQYF. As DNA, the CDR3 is TGTGCCAGCAGCTTAGAGGTGGGGACCTCCTACGAGCAGTACTTC.

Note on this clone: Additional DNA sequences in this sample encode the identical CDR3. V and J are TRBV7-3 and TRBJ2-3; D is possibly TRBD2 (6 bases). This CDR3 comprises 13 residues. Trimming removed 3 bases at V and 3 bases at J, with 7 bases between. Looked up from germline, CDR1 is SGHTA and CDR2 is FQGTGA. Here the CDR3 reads CASSLGGTDTQYF. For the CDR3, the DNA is TGTGCCAGCAGCTTGGGGGGTACAGATACGCAGTATTTT.

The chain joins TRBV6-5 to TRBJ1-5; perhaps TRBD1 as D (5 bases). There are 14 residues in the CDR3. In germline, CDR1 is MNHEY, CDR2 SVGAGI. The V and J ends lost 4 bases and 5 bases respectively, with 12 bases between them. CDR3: CASSSNRKDQPQHF. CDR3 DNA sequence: TGTGCCAGCAGTTCAAACAGGAAGGATCAGCCCCAGCATTTT.

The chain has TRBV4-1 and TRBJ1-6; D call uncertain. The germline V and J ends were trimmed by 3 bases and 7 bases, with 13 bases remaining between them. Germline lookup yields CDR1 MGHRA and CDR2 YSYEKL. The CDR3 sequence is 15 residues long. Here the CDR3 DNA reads TGCGCCAGCAGCCACGAAGAAGGAGGGAATTCACCCCTCCACTTT. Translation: CASSHEEGGNSPLHF.

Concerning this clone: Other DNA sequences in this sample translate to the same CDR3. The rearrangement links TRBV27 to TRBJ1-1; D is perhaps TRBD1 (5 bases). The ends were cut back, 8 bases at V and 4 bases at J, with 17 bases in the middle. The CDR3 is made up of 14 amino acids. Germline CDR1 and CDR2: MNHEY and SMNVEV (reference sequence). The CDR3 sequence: CASSLGGLGTEAFF. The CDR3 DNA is TGTGCCAGCTCTTTGGGGGGTTTGGGCACTGAAGCTTTCTTT.

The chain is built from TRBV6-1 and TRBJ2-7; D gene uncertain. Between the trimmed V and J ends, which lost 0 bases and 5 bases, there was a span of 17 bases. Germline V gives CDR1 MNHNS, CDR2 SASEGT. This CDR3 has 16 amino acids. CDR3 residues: CASSEATAEPNHEQYF. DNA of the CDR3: TGTGCCAGCAGTGAAGCTACGGCAGAGCCGAACCACGAGCAGTACTTC.

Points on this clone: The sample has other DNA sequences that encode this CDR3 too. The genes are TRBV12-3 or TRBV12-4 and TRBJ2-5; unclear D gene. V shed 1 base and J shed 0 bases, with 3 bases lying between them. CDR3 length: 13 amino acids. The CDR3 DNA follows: TGTGCCAGCAGTTTAGGAGACCAAGAGACCCAGTACTTC. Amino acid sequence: CASSLGDQETQYF.

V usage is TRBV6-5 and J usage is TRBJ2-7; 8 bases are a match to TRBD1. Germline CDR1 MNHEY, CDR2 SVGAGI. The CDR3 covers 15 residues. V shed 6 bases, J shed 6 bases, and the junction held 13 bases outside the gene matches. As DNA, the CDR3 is TGTGCCAGCAGGGAGGGGACAGGCCCAATGGGCGAGCAGTACTTC. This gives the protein CASREGTGPMGEQYF.

For the CDR3, the DNA is TGTGCCAGCAGCTTAGCGGGACAAGTCACCGGGGAGCTGTTTTTT. This encodes CASSLAGQVTGELFF. The chain is built from TRBV7-6 and TRBJ2-2; a possible D gene is TRBD1 (6 bases). V shed 0 bases and J shed 4 bases, with 9 bases lying between them. CDR1 and CDR2 from the germline V gene are SGHVS and FNYEAQ. This CDR3 is built from 15 residues.

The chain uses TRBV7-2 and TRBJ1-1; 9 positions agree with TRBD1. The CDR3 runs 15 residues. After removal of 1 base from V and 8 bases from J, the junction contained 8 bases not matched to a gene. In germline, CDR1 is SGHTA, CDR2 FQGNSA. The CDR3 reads CASSLGGTGSPEAFF. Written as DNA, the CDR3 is TGTGCCAGCAGCTTAGGCGGGACAGGGTCACCGGAAGCTTTCTTT.

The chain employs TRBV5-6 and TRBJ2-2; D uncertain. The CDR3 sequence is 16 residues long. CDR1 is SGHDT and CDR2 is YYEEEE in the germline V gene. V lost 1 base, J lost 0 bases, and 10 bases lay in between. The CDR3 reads CASSLIRETNTGELFF. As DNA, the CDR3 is TGTGCCAGCAGCTTGATCCGAGAAACGAACACCGGGGAGCTGTTTTTT.

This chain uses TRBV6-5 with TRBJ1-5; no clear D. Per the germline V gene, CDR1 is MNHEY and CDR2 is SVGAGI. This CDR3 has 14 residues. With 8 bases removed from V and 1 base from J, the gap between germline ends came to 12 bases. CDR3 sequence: CASEIKQSNQPQHF. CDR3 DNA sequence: TGTGCCAGCGAGATAAAACAGAGCAATCAGCCCCAGCATTTT.

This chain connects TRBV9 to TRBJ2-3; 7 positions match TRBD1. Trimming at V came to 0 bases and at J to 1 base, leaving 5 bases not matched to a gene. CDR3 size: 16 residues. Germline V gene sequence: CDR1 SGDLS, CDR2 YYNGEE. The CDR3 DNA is TGTGCCAGCAGCGTAGACTCCGGGACAGGCACAGATACGCAGTATTTT. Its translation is CASSVDSGTGTDTQYF.

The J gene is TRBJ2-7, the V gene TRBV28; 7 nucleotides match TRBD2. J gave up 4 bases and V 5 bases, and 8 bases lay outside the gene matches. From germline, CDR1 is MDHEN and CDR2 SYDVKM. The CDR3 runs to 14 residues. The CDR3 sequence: CASSAMRREYEQYF. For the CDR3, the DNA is TGTGCCAGCAGTGCCATGAGGCGGGAGTACGAGCAGTACTTC.

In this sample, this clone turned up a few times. CDR3 residues: CASSEVGGTGELFF. The CDR3 DNA reads TGTGCCAGCAGTGAAGTAGGGGGCACCGGGGAGCTGTTTTTT. This chain connects TRBV6-4 to TRBJ2-2, with TRBD1 as a possible D gene (6 bases). V lost 3 bases and J lost 4, with 9 bases in between. The germline CDR1 and CDR2 sequences are MRHNA and SNTAGT. The CDR3 is made up of 14 amino acids.

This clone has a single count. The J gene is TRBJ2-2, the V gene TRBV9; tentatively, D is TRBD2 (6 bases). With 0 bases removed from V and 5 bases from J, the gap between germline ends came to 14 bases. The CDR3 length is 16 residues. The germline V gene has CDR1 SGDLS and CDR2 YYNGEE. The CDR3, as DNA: TGTGCCAGCAGCGTAGCCGGGGGAGAGTTTACCGGGGAGCTGTTTTTT. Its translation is CASSVAGGEFTGELFF.

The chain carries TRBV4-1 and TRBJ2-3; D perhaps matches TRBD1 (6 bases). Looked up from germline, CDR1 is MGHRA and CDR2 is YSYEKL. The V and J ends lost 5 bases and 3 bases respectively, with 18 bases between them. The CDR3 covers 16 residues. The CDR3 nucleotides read TGCGCCAGCAGCGGCAATCCAGGGGCTGGGACAGATACGCAGTATTTT. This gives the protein CASSGNPGAGTDTQYF.

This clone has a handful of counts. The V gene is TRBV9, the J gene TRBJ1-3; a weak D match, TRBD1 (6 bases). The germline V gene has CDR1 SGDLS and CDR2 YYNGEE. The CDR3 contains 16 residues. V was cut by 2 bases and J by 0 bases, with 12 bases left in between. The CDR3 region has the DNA TGTGCCAGCAGCGTGGCGACAGGAACCTCTGGAAACACCATATATTTT. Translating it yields CASSVATGTSGNTIYF. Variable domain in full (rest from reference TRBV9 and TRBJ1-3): DSGVTQTPKHLITATGQRVTLRCSPRSGDLSVYWYQQSLDQGLQFLIQYYNGEERAKGNILERFSAQQFPDLHSELNLSSLELGDSALYFCASSVATGTSGNTIYFGEGSWLTVV.

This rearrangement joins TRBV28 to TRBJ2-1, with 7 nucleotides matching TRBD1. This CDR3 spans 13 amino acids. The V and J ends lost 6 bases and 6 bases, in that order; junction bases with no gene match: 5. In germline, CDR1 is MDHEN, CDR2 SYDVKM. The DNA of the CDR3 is TGTGCCAGCAGAGGGACAGCCCTCAATGAGCAGTTCTTC. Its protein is CASRGTALNEQFF.